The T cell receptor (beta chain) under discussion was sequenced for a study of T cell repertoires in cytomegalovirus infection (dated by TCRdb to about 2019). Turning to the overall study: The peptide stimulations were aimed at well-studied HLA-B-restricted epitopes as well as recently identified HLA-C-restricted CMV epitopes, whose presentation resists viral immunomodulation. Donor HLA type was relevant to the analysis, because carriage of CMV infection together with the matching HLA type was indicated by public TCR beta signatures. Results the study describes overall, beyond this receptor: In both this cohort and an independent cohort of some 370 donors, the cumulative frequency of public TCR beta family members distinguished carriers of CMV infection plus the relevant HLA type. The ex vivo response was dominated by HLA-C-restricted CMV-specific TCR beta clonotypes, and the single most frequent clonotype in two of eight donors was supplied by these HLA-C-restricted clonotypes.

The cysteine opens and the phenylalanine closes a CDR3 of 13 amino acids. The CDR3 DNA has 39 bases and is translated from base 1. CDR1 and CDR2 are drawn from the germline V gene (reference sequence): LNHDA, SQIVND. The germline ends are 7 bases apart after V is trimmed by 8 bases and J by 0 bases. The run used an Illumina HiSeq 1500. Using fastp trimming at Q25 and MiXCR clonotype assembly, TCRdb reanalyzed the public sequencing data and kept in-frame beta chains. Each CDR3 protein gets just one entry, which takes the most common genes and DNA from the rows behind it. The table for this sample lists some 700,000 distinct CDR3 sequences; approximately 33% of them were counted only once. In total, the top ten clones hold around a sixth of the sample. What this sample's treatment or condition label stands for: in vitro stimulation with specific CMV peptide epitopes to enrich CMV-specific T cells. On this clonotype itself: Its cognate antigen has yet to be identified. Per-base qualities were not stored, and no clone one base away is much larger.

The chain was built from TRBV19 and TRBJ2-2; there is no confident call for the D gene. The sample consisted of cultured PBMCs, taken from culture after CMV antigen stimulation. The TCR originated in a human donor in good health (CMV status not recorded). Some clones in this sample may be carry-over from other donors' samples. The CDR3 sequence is CASWVPNTGELFF. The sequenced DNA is TGTGCCAGTTGGGTCCCGAACACCGGGGAGCTGTTTTTT. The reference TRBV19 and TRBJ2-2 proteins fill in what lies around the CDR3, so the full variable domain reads DGGITQSPKYLFRKEGQNVTLSCEQNLNHDAMYWYRQDPGQGLRLIYYSQIVNDFQKGDIAEGYSVSREKKESFPLTVTSAQKNPTAFYLCASWVPNTGELFFGEGSRLTVL.